The rows below give T cell receptor beta chains drawn from one sample of a study of T cells in Graves' hyperthyroidism and ophthalmopathy. From the multiplex PCR reads, TCRdb called clonotypes with MiXCR, one entry per CDR3 protein. This sample has some 360,000 distinct CDR3 sequences, with 15% to 20% found just once. The sequenced sample consisted of blood. The receptor set was obtained from a woman between 40 and 50 years old with Graves' ophthalmopathy. Both conserved end residues are part of each CDR3. A D gene is named only where the DNA matches it firmly. Rows may omit the clone size; those that give it use once, few, many or a size class.

>NA|TRBJ1-5|TRBV30|many
CAWSPRASAFQPQHF
TGTGCCTGGAGCCCCCGGGCCTCGGCTTTTCAGCCCCAGCATTTT
>NA|TRBJ1-2|TRBV6-1|NA
CASRLGDYGYTF
TGTGCCAGCAGACTAGGAGACTATGGCTACACCTTC
>TRBD2|TRBJ2-1|TRBV6-1|many
CASSDPGLAYNEQFF
TGTGCCAGCAGCGATCCGGGACTAGCTTACAATGAGCAGTTCTTC
>NA|TRBJ2-2|TRBV30|many
CAWSVGGLVQPGELFF
TGTGCCTGGAGTGTAGGAGGGCTAGTCCAACCGGGGGAGCTGTTTTTT
>NA|TRBJ2-7|TRBV5-1|many
CASSLEDPVNEQYF
TGCGCCAGCAGCTTGGAGGACCCGGTAAACGAGCAGTACTTC
>TRBD1|TRBJ2-5|TRBV12-3/TRBV12-4|NA
CASSLQVTDREQETQYF
TGTGCCAGCAGTTTACAGGTGACGGACAGGGAACAAGAGACCCAGTACTTC
>NA|TRBJ2-5|TRBV7-2|many
CATNKGVAAETQYF
TGTGCCACAAATAAGGGGGTAGCGGCAGAGACCCAGTACTTC
>NA|TRBJ2-7|TRBV7-2|many
CASSLAGAPAEQYF
TGTGCCAGCAGCTTAGCGGGAGCTCCTGCCGAGCAGTACTTC
>NA|TRBJ1-2|TRBV6-5|NA
CASSYVVGEITGYTF
TGTGCCAGCAGTTACGTAGTAGGGGAAATCACTGGCTACACCTTC
>NA|TRBJ1-2|TRBV27|many
CASRTGISYGYTF
TGTGCCAGCAGAACAGGGATCAGCTATGGCTACACCTTC
>NA|TRBJ2-5|TRBV9|once
CASSVPTGKRETQYF
TGTGCCAGCAGCGTGCCTACAGGGAAACGGGAGACCCAGTACTTC
>TRBD2|TRBJ2-7|TRBV29-1|few
CSVGREGLGEQYF
TGCAGCGTTGGTCGGGAGGGCCTAGGGGAGCAGTACTTC
>TRBD2|TRBJ2-7|TRBV27|NA
CASSRRLAGAYEQYF
TGTGCCAGCAGCCGCCGACTAGCGGGGGCCTACGAGCAGTACTTC
>TRBD1|TRBJ2-5|TRBV11-2|few
CASSLVTGGRETQYF
TGTGCCAGCAGCTTAGTTACAGGGGGCCGAGAGACCCAGTACTTC
>TRBD2|TRBJ2-5|TRBV12-3/TRBV12-4|many
CASSLAIATSGSETQYF
TGTGCCAGCAGTTTAGCGATTGCGACTAGCGGGAGCGAGACCCAGTACTTC
>NA|TRBJ1-3|TRBV3-1|many
CASSLRTPAGNTIYF
TGTGCCAGCAGCCTCCGGACCCCTGCGGGAAACACCATATATTTT
>NA|TRBJ1-5|TRBV6-5|many
CASSYTRQDNQPQHF
TGTGCCAGCAGTTACACACGACAGGATAATCAGCCCCAGCATTTT
>TRBD2|TRBJ2-7|TRBV29-1|NA
CSGGGSGSSYEQYF
TGCAGCGGGGGGGGGTCGGGTAGCTCCTACGAGCAGTACTTC
>TRBD2|TRBJ2-7|TRBV19|few
CASSIGAGGQDEQYF
TGTGCCAGTAGTATAGGAGCGGGAGGGCAAGACGAGCAGTACTTC
>NA|TRBJ2-2|TRBV9|many
CASSLGSATGELFF
TGTGCCAGCAGCCTCGGGTCGGCCACCGGGGAGCTGTTTTTT
>TRBD2|TRBJ2-5|TRBV11-1|many
CASSLRRAGGDGGTQYF
TGTGCCAGCAGCCTCCGTCGGGCGGGAGGAGACGGAGGGACCCAGTACTTC
>NA|TRBJ1-6|TRBV11-2|many
CASSSTDYNSPLHF
TGTGCCAGCAGCTCGACAGATTATAATTCACCCCTCCACTTT
>TRBD2|TRBJ2-7|TRBV20-1|many
CSASHGTSGYEQYF
TGCAGTGCGAGCCACGGGACTAGCGGCTACGAGCAGTACTTC
>TRBD1|TRBJ2-2|TRBV7-2|once
CASSLRQGYTGELFF
TGTGCCAGCAGCTTGCGACAGGGTTATACCGGGGAGCTGTTTTTT
>NA|TRBJ2-6|TRBV11-2|many
CASSLGPTSGANVLTF
TGTGCCAGCAGCCTCGGACCCACTTCTGGGGCCAACGTCCTGACTTTC
>NA|TRBJ1-1|TRBV3-1|many
CASSSYTGRDTIINEAFF
TGTGCCAGCAGCTCCTACACAGGGAGGGATACAATTATTAATGAAGCTTTCTTT
>NA|TRBJ2-5|TRBV28|many
CASSTSATAGVGETQYF
TGTGCCAGCAGCACATCAGCGACGGCAGGGGTTGGAGAGACCCAGTACTTC
>TRBD1|TRBJ1-2|TRBV6-1|NA
CASSPSRTGGTYGYTF
TGTGCCAGCAGTCCGAGCCGGACAGGGGGTACCTATGGCTACACCTTC
>TRBD1|TRBJ1-1|TRBV20-1|many
CSALRQGAMAFF
TGCAGTGCGCTACGACAGGGGGCGATGGCTTTCTTT
>NA|TRBJ1-1|TRBV11-2|many
CASRRVNTEAFF
TGTGCCAGCCGCAGGGTGAACACTGAAGCTTTCTTT
>TRBD1|TRBJ1-5|TRBV27|many
CASSFRSPGQGGQPQHF
TGTGCCAGCAGTTTTAGGTCACCGGGACAGGGAGGTCAGCCCCAGCATTTT
>NA|TRBJ2-5|TRBV29-1|NA
CSVGTKAGQTQYF
TGCAGCGTTGGAACAAAGGCCGGTCAGACCCAGTACTTC
>TRBD1|TRBJ1-2|TRBV6-5|many
CASSRLGGLDYGYTF
TGTGCCAGCAGTCGTCTAGGGGGCCTGGACTATGGCTACACCTTC
>NA|TRBJ2-7|TRBV18|many
CASSPNYEQYF
TGTGCCAGCAGTCCCAACTACGAGCAGTACTTC
>NA|TRBJ2-5|TRBV30|many
CAWSVRGMGQETQYF
TGTGCCTGGAGTGTAAGGGGGATGGGGCAAGAGACCCAGTACTTC
>NA|TRBJ1-3|TRBV12-3/TRBV12-4|NA
CASGWGLSSGNTIYF
TGTGCCAGCGGGTGGGGACTTTCGTCTGGAAACACCATATATTTT
>NA|TRBJ1-5|TRBV30|many
CAWSRAGVNQPQHF
TGTGCCTGGAGTAGGGCGGGGGTCAATCAGCCCCAGCATTTT
>NA|TRBJ2-6|TRBV6-2/TRBV6-3|many
CASSYSTTWVSMAAGANVLTF
TGTGCCAGCAGTTACTCGACTACCTGGGTGTCAATGGCCGCCGGGGCCAACGTCCTGACTTTC
>TRBD2|TRBJ2-7|TRBV25-1|many
CASSEAGGDSYEQYF
TGTGCCAGCAGTGAAGCGGGAGGGGACTCCTACGAGCAGTACTTC
>TRBD1|TRBJ1-2|TRBV7-9|NA
CASRTGNLYGYTF
TGTGCCAGCAGGACAGGGAACCTCTATGGCTACACCTTC
>TRBD2|TRBJ2-7|TRBV20-1|many
CSALLAGGLEQYF
TGCAGTGCTTTACTAGCGGGAGGTCTCGAGCAGTACTTC
>TRBD1|TRBJ2-7|TRBV19|many
CASSMRWGQDEQYF
TGTGCCAGTAGTATGCGTTGGGGACAGGACGAGCAGTACTTC
>TRBD2|TRBJ2-5|TRBV12-3/TRBV12-4|many
CASSLTGRTETQYF
TGTGCCAGCAGTTTGACCGGGAGGACAGAGACCCAGTACTTC
>TRBD1|TRBJ1-1|TRBV10-1|many
CASSEGTVFSEAFF
TGCGCCAGCAGTGAGGGGACAGTTTTTTCTGAAGCTTTCTTT
>TRBD2|TRBJ2-7|TRBV20-1|many
CSAQTSEPYEQYF
TGCAGTGCCCAGACTAGCGAACCCTACGAGCAGTACTTC
>NA|TRBJ1-2|TRBV6-1|NA
CATTPGAYYGYTF
TGTGCCACCACCCCCGGGGCCTACTATGGCTACACCTTC
>NA|TRBJ1-5|TRBV19|many
CASSSGVHQPQHF
TGTGCCAGTAGTTCGGGGGTTCACCAGCCCCAGCATTTT
>NA|TRBJ1-1|TRBV12-3/TRBV12-4|NA
CASSLEGRKAFF
TGTGCCAGCAGTTTAGAGGGGCGGAAAGCTTTCTTT
>NA|TRBJ1-2|TRBV30|NA
CAWSGFWEAYGYTF
TGTGCCTGGAGTGGGTTTTGGGAGGCCTATGGCTACACCTTC
>TRBD1|TRBJ2-2|TRBV12-3/TRBV12-4|many
CASTPRSGTGAGELFF
TGTGCCAGCACCCCGAGGTCCGGGACAGGGGCCGGGGAGCTGTTTTTT
>NA|TRBJ2-2|TRBV12-3/TRBV12-4|many
CASSPLRTAANTGELFF
TGTGCCAGCAGTCCGCTCCGGACTGCTGCGAACACCGGGGAGCTGTTTTTT
>TRBD1|TRBJ1-2|TRBV27|many
CASRERGLGYTF
TGTGCCAGCAGGGAGAGGGGGCTCGGCTACACCTTC
>NA|TRBJ2-3|TRBV7-2|many
CASSVSGGDTQYF
TGTGCCAGCAGCGTCTCAGGTGGAGATACGCAGTATTTT